Listed below are T cell receptor beta chains from one sample, sequenced in a study of blood T cell repertoires in COVID-19. Method: immunoSEQ multiplex PCR; TCRdb's copy keeps in-frame clones and lacks some. The sample consists of roughly 250,000 clones, more than 85% of them appearing once. What was sequenced was PBMCs or T cells enriched from blood (not recorded which). These receptors all stem from a woman aged 50 to 60 who had recovered from COVID-19. Each CDR3 is given with its conserved first and last residue. The D gene is left open where the match is weak. Clone size is stated in some rows and not others, as once, few, many or a class when expanded.

CDR3aa: CAWSVLSINQPQHF; CDR3nt: TGTGCCTGGAGTGTACTGTCTATCAATCAGCCCCAGCATTTT; d_gene: .; abundance: .; j_gene: TRBJ1-5; v_gene: TRBV30
CDR3aa: CASSSQGSQPQHF; CDR3nt: TGTGCCAGCAGTTCACAGGGAAGTCAGCCCCAGCATTTT; d_gene: .; abundance: .; j_gene: TRBJ1-5; v_gene: TRBV28
CDR3aa: CASSYRAGGRNNEQFF; CDR3nt: TGTGCCAGCAGCTACCGAGCGGGAGGGAGGAACAATGAGCAGTTCTTC; d_gene: TRBD2; abundance: .; j_gene: TRBJ2-1; v_gene: TRBV7-9
CDR3aa: CARRTGTHNTGELFF; CDR3nt: TGTGCCAGACGTACCGGGACACACAACACCGGGGAGCTGTTTTTT; d_gene: .; abundance: .; j_gene: TRBJ2-2; v_gene: TRBV5-3
CDR3aa: CASSREQGLARYEQYF; CDR3nt: TGTGCCAGCAGTCGCGAACAGGGACTAGCTAGGTACGAGCAGTACTTC; d_gene: TRBD2; abundance: .; j_gene: TRBJ2-7; v_gene: TRBV27
CDR3aa: CATSDLGTRGGNEQFF; CDR3nt: TGTGCCACCAGTGATCTCGGGACTAGGGGAGGCAATGAGCAGTTCTTC; d_gene: TRBD2; abundance: .; j_gene: TRBJ2-1; v_gene: TRBV24-1
CDR3aa: CASSLDREIYGYTF; CDR3nt: TGTGCCAGCAGTTTGGACAGGGAGATCTATGGCTACACCTTC; d_gene: TRBD1; abundance: .; j_gene: TRBJ1-2; v_gene: TRBV28
CDR3aa: CASSSTSGSNEQFF; CDR3nt: TGCGCCAGCAGCTCCACCAGCGGGAGCAATGAGCAGTTCTTC; d_gene: TRBD2; abundance: .; j_gene: TRBJ2-1; v_gene: TRBV5-1
CDR3aa: CASSVGGYSPLHF; CDR3nt: TGTGCCAGCAGTGTAGGGGGCTACTCACCCCTCCACTTT; d_gene: TRBD1; abundance: .; j_gene: TRBJ1-6; v_gene: TRBV25-1
CDR3aa: CASRYSDEQYF; CDR3nt: TGTGCCAGCAGATACAGTGACGAGCAGTACTTC; d_gene: .; abundance: .; j_gene: TRBJ2-7; v_gene: TRBV27
CDR3aa: CASSQTPYYGYTF; CDR3nt: TGTGCCAGCAGTCAGACACCGTACTATGGCTACACCTTC; d_gene: .; abundance: .; j_gene: TRBJ1-2; v_gene: TRBV6-2/TRBV6-3
CDR3aa: CASSKWGTGRVAKNTEAFF; CDR3nt: TGTGCCAGCAGCAAATGGGGGACAGGGAGGGTAGCTAAGAACACTGAAGCTTTCTTT; d_gene: .; abundance: once; j_gene: TRBJ1-1; v_gene: TRBV21-1
CDR3aa: CASSLGGANTGELFF; CDR3nt: TGTGCCAGCAGCTTGGGCGGGGCGAACACCGGGGAGCTGTTTTTT; d_gene: .; abundance: .; j_gene: TRBJ2-2; v_gene: TRBV5-4
CDR3aa: CASSRTIFTGGSGNEQFF; CDR3nt: TGCGCCAGCAGCCGGACGATCTTCACAGGGGGATCTGGCAATGAGCAGTTCTTC; d_gene: TRBD1; abundance: .; j_gene: TRBJ2-1; v_gene: TRBV5-1
CDR3aa: CASRSPGEVDTQYF; CDR3nt: TGTGCCAGCAGATCGCCGGGAGAAGTGGATACGCAGTATTTT; d_gene: .; abundance: .; j_gene: TRBJ2-3; v_gene: TRBV28
CDR3aa: CAISESSSGSVRYEQYF; CDR3nt: TGTGCCATCAGTGAGTCCTCTAGCGGGAGCGTAAGGTACGAGCAGTACTTC; d_gene: TRBD2; abundance: .; j_gene: TRBJ2-7; v_gene: TRBV10-3
CDR3aa: CASSVGTGLDGYTF; CDR3nt: TGTGCCAGCAGCGTAGGGACAGGGCTCGATGGCTACACCTTC; d_gene: TRBD1; abundance: .; j_gene: TRBJ1-2; v_gene: TRBV7-2
CDR3aa: CAISDGVNTEAFF; CDR3nt: TGTGCCATCAGTGACGGGGTTAACACTGAAGCTTTCTTT; d_gene: .; abundance: .; j_gene: TRBJ1-1; v_gene: TRBV10-3
CDR3aa: CASSTLTDRVAFF; CDR3nt: TGTGCCAGTAGTACCCTTACAGACAGGGTTGCTTTCTTT; d_gene: TRBD1; abundance: .; j_gene: TRBJ1-1; v_gene: TRBV19
CDR3aa: CASSQLLVNEQFF; CDR3nt: TGCGCCAGCAGCCAGCTACTAGTTAATGAGCAGTTCTTC; d_gene: .; abundance: .; j_gene: TRBJ2-1; v_gene: TRBV4-1
CDR3aa: CASSATGQRNSNSPLHF; CDR3nt: TGCGCCAGCAGCGCGACGGGACAGAGAAATAGTAATTCACCCCTCCACTTT; d_gene: TRBD1; abundance: .; j_gene: TRBJ1-6; v_gene: TRBV5-1
CDR3aa: CASSLVGGVGTGGPGYGYTF; CDR3nt: TGCGCCAGCAGCTTGGTAGGCGGTGTCGGGACAGGGGGGCCCGGCTATGGCTACACCTTC; d_gene: TRBD1; abundance: .; j_gene: TRBJ1-2; v_gene: TRBV5-1
CDR3aa: CATSDLSTGDEQFF; CDR3nt: TGTGCCACCAGTGATTTGTCGACAGGGGATGAGCAGTTCTTC; d_gene: TRBD1; abundance: .; j_gene: TRBJ2-1; v_gene: TRBV24-1
CDR3aa: CASRAGTTPSGANVLTF; CDR3nt: TGTGCCAGCAGGGCCGGGACTACACCGTCTGGGGCCAACGTCCTGACTTTC; d_gene: TRBD2; abundance: .; j_gene: TRBJ2-6; v_gene: TRBV2
CDR3aa: CASSPPRAGRADTQYF; CDR3nt: TGTGCCAGCTCACCACCGAGAGCGGGAAGGGCAGATACGCAGTATTTT; d_gene: TRBD2; abundance: .; j_gene: TRBJ2-3; v_gene: TRBV18
CDR3aa: CASSRQGAGTDTQYF; CDR3nt: TGCGCCAGCAGCCGACAGGGGGCAGGGACAGATACGCAGTATTTT; d_gene: TRBD1; abundance: .; j_gene: TRBJ2-3; v_gene: TRBV5-1
CDR3aa: CASSEPGQLSQHF; CDR3nt: TGTGCCAGCAGTGAACCGGGACAGTTGTCCCAGCATTTT; d_gene: TRBD1; abundance: .; j_gene: TRBJ1-5; v_gene: TRBV6-1
CDR3aa: CASSQSEGLRQYF; CDR3nt: TGTGCCAGCAGCCAGAGTGAAGGACTCCGGCAGTACTTC; d_gene: .; abundance: .; j_gene: TRBJ2-7; v_gene: TRBV3-1/TRBV3-2
CDR3aa: CASTPVNRRFWPQHF; CDR3nt: TGTGCCAGTACCCCCGTTAACAGGCGGTTTTGGCCCCAGCATTTT; d_gene: .; abundance: once; j_gene: TRBJ1-5; v_gene: TRBV19
CDR3aa: CASRAGTGNGYTF; CDR3nt: TGTGCCAGTAGGGCCGGGACAGGGAATGGCTACACCTTC; d_gene: TRBD1; abundance: .; j_gene: TRBJ1-2; v_gene: TRBV19
CDR3aa: CASSLIEDRVRGYTF; CDR3nt: TGTGCCAGCAGCCTTATTGAGGACAGGGTAAGAGGCTACACCTTC; d_gene: TRBD1; abundance: .; j_gene: TRBJ1-2; v_gene: TRBV3-1/TRBV3-2
CDR3aa: CASSQGPSGSEQFF; CDR3nt: TGTGCCAGCAGCCAAGGGCCTAGCGGGAGTGAGCAGTTCTTC; d_gene: TRBD2; abundance: .; j_gene: TRBJ2-1; v_gene: TRBV4-2
CDR3aa: CASSYALRSGNTIYF; CDR3nt: TGTGCCAGCAGTTACGCTCTGCGGTCTGGAAACACCATATATTTT; d_gene: .; abundance: .; j_gene: TRBJ1-3; v_gene: TRBV6-5
CDR3aa: CASSSAEPQETQYF; CDR3nt: TGCGCCAGCAGCTCAGCGGAGCCCCAAGAGACCCAGTACTTC; d_gene: .; abundance: .; j_gene: TRBJ2-5; v_gene: TRBV5-1
CDR3aa: CASSTGEKLFF; CDR3nt: TGTGCCAGCTCAACTGGTGAAAAACTGTTTTTT; d_gene: .; abundance: .; j_gene: TRBJ1-4; v_gene: TRBV18
CDR3aa: CASSSTERGYTF; CDR3nt: TGCGCCAGCAGCTCGACGGAGAGAGGCTACACCTTC; d_gene: .; abundance: .; j_gene: TRBJ1-2; v_gene: TRBV5-1
CDR3aa: CASSQAFGTASNQPQHF; CDR3nt: TGTGCCAGCAGCCAAGCATTCGGGACAGCTAGCAATCAGCCCCAGCATTTT; d_gene: TRBD1; abundance: once; j_gene: TRBJ1-5; v_gene: TRBV3-1/TRBV3-2
CDR3aa: CASSQGEWVQYF; CDR3nt: TGTGCCAGCAGCCAAGGGGAGTGGGTGCAGTACTTC; d_gene: .; abundance: once; j_gene: TRBJ2-7; v_gene: TRBV3-1/TRBV3-2
CDR3aa: CASSRGQAGDTQYF; CDR3nt: TGTGCCAGCAGCAGAGGACAGGCAGGAGATACGCAGTATTTT; d_gene: TRBD1; abundance: .; j_gene: TRBJ2-3; v_gene: TRBV7-2